This T cell receptor beta chain appears in the sequencing data of a study of technical replicates of blood from a handful of donors. The CDR3 has 16 residues. Losses at the gene ends were 3 bases for V and 8 bases for J; bases not matched to a gene: 8. Germline loops: CDR1 MNHEY, CDR2 SVGAGI. Clones were sequenced by immunoSEQ multiplex PCR, and TCRdb holds only the in-frame ones, with some missing. Here the sample spans approximately 79,000 clones, roughly 90% being singletons. The clonotype originates from a human donor in good health. Sequenced input: T cells isolated from PBMCs. This rearrangement joins TRBV6-5 to TRBJ2-1; 12 bases match TRBD2. CDR3 loop: CASSYSLTSGSHEQFF. In DNA, the CDR3 is TGTGCCAGCAGTTATTCCCTGACTAGCGGGAGCCATGAGCAGTTCTTC.